The 4 T cell receptor beta chains below all came from one sample that was sequenced in a study of PD-1 blockade in classical Hodgkin lymphoma. Sequencing was performed with immunoSEQ multiplex PCR; in TCRdb, only in-frame clones are kept and a portion is missing. Of roughly 50,000 clones in the sample, 90% are singletons; the top ten hold about 15%. Time point in this sample: cycle 4 day 1 (C4D1), after less than 7 weeks of nivolumab. Autologous stem cell transplantation was followed by relapse in every patient, and brentuximab vedotin exposure varied. The starting material was peripheral blood mononuclear cells (PBMCs), obtained before the fourth cycle of nivolumab. These receptors originate from a human donor with classical Hodgkin lymphoma.

The chain combines TRBV5-4 with TRBJ2-2; D call uncertain. The CDR3 is 13 residues long. The germline V gene encodes CDR1 SGHNT and CDR2 YYREEE (reference sequence). V lost 2 bases and J lost 7, with 9 bases in between. CDR3 nucleotides: TGTGCCAGCAGCTTTCGCCGAGGCGGGGAGCTGTTTTTT. It yields the protein CASSFRRGGELFF.

The chain recombines TRBV25-1 with TRBJ2-7, with 9 bases that match TRBD2. V trimming: 9 bases; J trimming: 2 bases; junction bases outside the gene matches: 8. CDR1 and CDR2 from the germline V gene are MGHDK and SYGVNS. This CDR3 contains 14 residues. The CDR3 loop reads CASAGLAWPYEQYF. DNA of the CDR3: TGTGCCAGTGCCGGACTAGCGTGGCCCTACGAGCAGTACTTC.

The chain couples TRBV30 to TRBJ2-1; D is unclear. The CDR3 consists of 15 residues. Germline CDR1 GTSNPN, CDR2 SVGIG (reference sequence). V lost 3 bases, J lost 8 bases, and 20 bases lay in between. CDR3 sequence (DNA): TGTGCCTGGAGCCCCCTGGAACTTTCGGGCGATGAGCAGTTCTTC. Translated: CAWSPLELSGDEQFF.

The chain employs TRBV4-2 and TRBJ1-5; TRBD1 might be the D (6 bases). CDR1 LGHNA and CDR2 YNFKEQ come from the germline V gene. This CDR3 comprises 15 residues. The ends were cut back, 0 bases at V and 5 bases at J, with 11 bases in the middle. The CDR3 loop is CASSQETGFYQPQHF. DNA for the CDR3: TGTGCCAGCAGCCAAGAGACAGGTTTCTATCAGCCCCAGCATTTT.